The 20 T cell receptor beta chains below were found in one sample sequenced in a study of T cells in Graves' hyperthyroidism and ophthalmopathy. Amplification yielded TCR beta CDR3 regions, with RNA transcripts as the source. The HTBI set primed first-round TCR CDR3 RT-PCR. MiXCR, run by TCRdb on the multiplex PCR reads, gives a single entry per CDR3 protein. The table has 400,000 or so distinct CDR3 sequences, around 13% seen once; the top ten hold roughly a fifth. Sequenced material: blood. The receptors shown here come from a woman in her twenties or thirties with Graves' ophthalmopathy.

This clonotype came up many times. The CDR3 DNA reads as TGTGCCAGCAGCCCCTCTATCACCGGGGAGCTGTTTTTT. Translated, it gives CASSPSITGELFF. The V call is TRBV3-1, the J call TRBJ2-2; D is uncertain. The length of the CDR3 is 13 residues. Germline V gene data show CDR1 as LGHDT and CDR2 as YNNKEL (reference sequence). Trimming took 4 bases from V and 4 from J, leaving 7 bases between them.

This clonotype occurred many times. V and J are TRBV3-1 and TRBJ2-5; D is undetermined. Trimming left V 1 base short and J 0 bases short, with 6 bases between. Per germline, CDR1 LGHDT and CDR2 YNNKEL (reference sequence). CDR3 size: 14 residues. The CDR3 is CASSQGRDQETQYF. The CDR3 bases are TGTGCCAGCAGCCAAGGCCGGGACCAAGAGACCCAGTACTTC.

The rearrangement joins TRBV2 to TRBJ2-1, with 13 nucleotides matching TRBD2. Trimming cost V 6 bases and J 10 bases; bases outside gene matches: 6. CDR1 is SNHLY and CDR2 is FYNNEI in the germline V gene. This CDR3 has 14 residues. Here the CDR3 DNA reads TGTGCCAGCAGCACTAGCGGGGGGGCACGCGAGCAGTTCTTC. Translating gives CASSTSGGAREQFF.

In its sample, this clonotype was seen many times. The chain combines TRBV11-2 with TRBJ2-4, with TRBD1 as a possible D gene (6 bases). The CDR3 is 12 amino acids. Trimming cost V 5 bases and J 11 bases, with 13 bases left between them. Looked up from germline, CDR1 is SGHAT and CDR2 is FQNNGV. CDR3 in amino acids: CASSPLRTVQYF. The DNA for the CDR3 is TGTGCCAGCAGCCCCCTCAGGACAGTTCAGTACTTC.

In DNA, the CDR3 is TGCAGTGCTAGGAAAGGGCGGGTGAGGACAGATACGCAGTATTTT. This encodes CSARKGRVRTDTQYF. This chain links TRBV20-1 with TRBJ2-3; the D gene is possibly TRBD2 (5 bases). Germline CDR1 DFQATT, CDR2 SNEGSKA (reference sequence). V lost 3 bases to trimming and J lost 3 bases, with 16 bases between them. The CDR3 length is 15 residues.

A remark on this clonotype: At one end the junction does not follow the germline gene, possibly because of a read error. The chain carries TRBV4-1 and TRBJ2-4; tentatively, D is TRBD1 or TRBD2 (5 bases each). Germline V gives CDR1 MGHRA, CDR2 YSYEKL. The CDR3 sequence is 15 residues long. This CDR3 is CASIQEGTAKNIQYF. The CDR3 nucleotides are TGCGCCAGCATCCAAGAAGGGACAGCCAAAAACATTCAGTACTTC.

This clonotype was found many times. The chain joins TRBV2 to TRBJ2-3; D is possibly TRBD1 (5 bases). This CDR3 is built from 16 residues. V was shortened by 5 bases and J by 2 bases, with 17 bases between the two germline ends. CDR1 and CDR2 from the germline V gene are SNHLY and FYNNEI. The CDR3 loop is CASSPRLGAPTDTQYF. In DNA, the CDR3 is TGTGCCAGCAGTCCCAGGTTAGGGGCCCCCACAGATACGCAGTATTTT.

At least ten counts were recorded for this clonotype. The CDR3 bases are TGTGCCAGCAGTGAAGCGCGAGGGTACAATGAGCAGTTCTTC. It is translated as CASSEARGYNEQFF. The rearrangement links TRBV6-1 to TRBJ2-1, with D perhaps matching TRBD2 (5 bases). The CDR3 is made up of 14 amino acids. In germline, CDR1 is MNHNS, CDR2 SASEGT. Deletions cut 0 bases from V and 4 bases from J, with 7 bases between.

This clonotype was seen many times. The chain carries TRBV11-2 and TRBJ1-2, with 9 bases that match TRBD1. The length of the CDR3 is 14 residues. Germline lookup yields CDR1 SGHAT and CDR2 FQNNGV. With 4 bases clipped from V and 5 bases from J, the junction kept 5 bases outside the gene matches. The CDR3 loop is CASSSNRGRYGYTF. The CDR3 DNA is TGTGCCAGCAGCTCCAACAGGGGGCGGTATGGCTACACCTTC.

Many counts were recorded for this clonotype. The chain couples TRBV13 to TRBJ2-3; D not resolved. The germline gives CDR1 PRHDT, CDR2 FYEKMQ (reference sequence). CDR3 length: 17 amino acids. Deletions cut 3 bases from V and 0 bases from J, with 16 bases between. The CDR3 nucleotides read TGTGCCAGCAGCTTCGATATTCTGGGCAGAAGCACAGATACGCAGTATTTT. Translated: CASSFDILGRSTDTQYF.

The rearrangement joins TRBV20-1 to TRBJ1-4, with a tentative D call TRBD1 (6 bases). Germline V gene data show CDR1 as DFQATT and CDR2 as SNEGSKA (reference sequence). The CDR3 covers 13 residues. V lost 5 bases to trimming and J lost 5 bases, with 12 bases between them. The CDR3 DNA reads TGCAGTGCTGCCGGGGACACGAATGAAAAACTGTTTTTT. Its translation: CSAAGDTNEKLFF.

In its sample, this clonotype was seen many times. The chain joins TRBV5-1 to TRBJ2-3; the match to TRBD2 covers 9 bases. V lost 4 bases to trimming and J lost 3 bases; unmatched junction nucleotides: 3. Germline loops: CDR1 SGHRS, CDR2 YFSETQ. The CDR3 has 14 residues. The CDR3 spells CASSRTSVTDTQYF. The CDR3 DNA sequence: TGCGCCAGCAGCCGGACTAGCGTTACAGATACGCAGTATTTT. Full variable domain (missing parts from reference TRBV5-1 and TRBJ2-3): KAGVTQTPRYLIKTRGQQVTLSCSPISGHRSVSWYQQTPGQGLQFLFEYFSETQRNKGNFPGRFSGRQFSNSRSEMNVSTLELGDSALYLCASSRTSVTDTQYFGPGTRLTVL.

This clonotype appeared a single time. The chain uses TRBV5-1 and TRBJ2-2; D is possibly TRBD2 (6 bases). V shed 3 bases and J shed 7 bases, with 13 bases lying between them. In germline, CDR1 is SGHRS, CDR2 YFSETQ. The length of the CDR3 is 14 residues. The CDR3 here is CASSSPIGSGELFF. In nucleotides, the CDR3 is TGCGCCAGCAGCTCGCCTATCGGGAGCGGGGAGCTGTTTTTT.

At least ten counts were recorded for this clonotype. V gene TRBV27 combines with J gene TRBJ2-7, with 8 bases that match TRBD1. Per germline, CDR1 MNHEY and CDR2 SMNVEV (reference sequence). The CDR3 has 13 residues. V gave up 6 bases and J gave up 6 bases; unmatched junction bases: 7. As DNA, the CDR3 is TGTGCCAGCAGCGACAGGACAGGGCTCGAGCAGTACTTC. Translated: CASSDRTGLEQYF.

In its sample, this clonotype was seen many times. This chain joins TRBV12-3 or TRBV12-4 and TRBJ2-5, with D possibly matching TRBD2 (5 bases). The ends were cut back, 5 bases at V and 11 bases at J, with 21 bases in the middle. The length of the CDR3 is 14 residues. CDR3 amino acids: CASSPDSSSRGQYF. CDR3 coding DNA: TGTGCCAGCAGTCCAGACTCGTCCTCCCGGGGTCAGTACTTC.

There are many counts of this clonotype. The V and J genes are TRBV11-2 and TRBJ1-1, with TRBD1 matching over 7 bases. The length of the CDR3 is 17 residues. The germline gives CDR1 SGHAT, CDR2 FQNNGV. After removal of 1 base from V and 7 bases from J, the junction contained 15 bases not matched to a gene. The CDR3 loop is CASSLAWARTGRVEAFF. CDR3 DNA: TGTGCCAGCAGCTTAGCATGGGCGAGGACAGGCCGTGTTGAAGCTTTCTTT.

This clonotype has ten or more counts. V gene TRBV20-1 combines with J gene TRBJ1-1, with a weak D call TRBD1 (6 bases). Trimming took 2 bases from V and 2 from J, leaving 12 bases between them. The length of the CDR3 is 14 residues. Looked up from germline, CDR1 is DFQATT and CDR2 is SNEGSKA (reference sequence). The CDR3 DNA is TGCAGTGCTAGACCGGACAGAGCCAACACTGAAGCTTTCTTT. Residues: CSARPDRANTEAFF.

The CDR3 nucleotides are TGTGCCACCAGCAGAGTATCAGGGAGCGGGGCCAACGTCCTGACTTTC. This gives the protein CATSRVSGSGANVLTF. The gene calls are TRBV15 and TRBJ2-6, with D perhaps matching TRBD1 or TRBD2 (5 bases each). The CDR3 spans 16 residues. The germline gives CDR1 LNHNV, CDR2 YYDKDF (reference sequence). Trimming took 1 base from V and 4 from J, leaving 11 bases between them. Based on the CDR3 plus reference TRBV15 and TRBJ2-6, the full variable domain is DAMVIQNPRYQVTQFGKPVTLSCSQTLNHNVMYWYQQKSSQAPKLLFHYYDKDFNNEADTPDNFQSRRPNTSFCFLDIRSPGLGDTAMYLCATSRVSGSGANVLTFGAGSRLTVL.

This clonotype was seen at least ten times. CDR3 in amino acids: CASSPPGAPEKLFF. As DNA, the CDR3 is TGTGCCAGCTCACCACCGGGGGCGCCGGAAAAACTGTTTTTT. The chain links TRBV18 to TRBJ1-4, with D possibly being TRBD1 (6 bases). From germline, CDR1 is KGHSH and CDR2 LQKENI. CDR3 size: 14 residues. V shed 0 bases and J shed 8 bases, with 10 bases lying between them.

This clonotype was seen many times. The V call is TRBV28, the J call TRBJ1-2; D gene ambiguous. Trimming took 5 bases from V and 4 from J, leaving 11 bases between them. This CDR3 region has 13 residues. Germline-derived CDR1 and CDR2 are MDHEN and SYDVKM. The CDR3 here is CASSAAQGYGYTF. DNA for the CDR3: TGTGCCAGCAGTGCGGCCCAAGGCTATGGCTACACCTTC.